Below, 24 T cell receptor beta chains from the same sample are listed, as sequenced in a study of T cell clones after liver transplantation. TCRdb's table, derived via immunoSEQ multiplex PCR, lists solely in-frame clones and lacks some. The sample holds over 70,000 clones; about 80% are singletons and the top ten take 0.65% to 0.85%. The sequences come from CD4+ T cells from blood, collected 12 months after liver transplant. The origin of the receptors is a human patient who received a liver transplant. Some T cells here may be from the graft donor.

This clone was seen only once. V is TRBV18 and J is TRBJ2-2; the D is unclear. The CDR3 length is 17 residues. Per germline, CDR1 KGHSH and CDR2 LQKENI. The V end lost 3 bases, the J end lost 4 bases, and 18 bases lay between the germline ends. The CDR3 DNA reads as TGTGCCAGCTCACCCCCGTCGGCAGCCCGGGTCACCGGGGAGCTGTTTTTT. The encoded protein is CASSPPSAARVTGELFF.

The chain uses TRBV28 and TRBJ2-1; TRBD2 matches at 13 bases. Germline V gene lookup returns CDR1 MDHEN and CDR2 SYDVKM. There are 14 residues in the CDR3. V trimming: 7 bases; J trimming: 10 bases; junction bases outside the gene matches: 7. CDR3 sequence reads: CASTPGLAGLEQFF. CDR3 nucleotides: TGTGCCAGCACGCCGGGACTAGCGGGACTGGAGCAGTTCTTC.

This sequence joins TRBV28 and TRBJ1-1; 7 positions agree with TRBD1. The CDR3 runs 15 residues. V shed 3 bases and J 0 bases; nucleotides not matched to a gene: 4. Per germline, CDR1 MDHEN and CDR2 SYDVKM. The CDR3 is CASSLDRFMNTEAFF. The CDR3 DNA follows: TGTGCCAGCAGTTTGGACAGGTTCATGAACACTGAAGCTTTCTTT.

The J gene is TRBJ1-2, the V gene TRBV28; possibly TRBD1 for D (5 bases). Trimming took 3 bases from V and 7 from J, leaving 12 bases between them. This CDR3 region has 13 residues. The germline V gene has CDR1 MDHEN and CDR2 SYDVKM. The CDR3 DNA follows: TGTGCCAGCAGTTTGGGGCAAATCCGTGGCTACACCTTC. Residues: CASSLGQIRGYTF.

The chain links TRBV7-9 to TRBJ2-4; D uncertain. Trimming stripped 3 bases from V and 0 bases from J, with 15 bases between. The length of the CDR3 is 17 residues. Germline values: CDR1 SEHNR, CDR2 FQNEAQ (reference sequence). As DNA, the CDR3 is TGTGCCAGCAGCTTTGACGGCTCCTTCTTAGCCAAAAACATTCAGTACTTC. This gives the protein CASSFDGSFLAKNIQYF.

This chain connects TRBV7-2 to TRBJ2-2; 7 bases fit TRBD2. Per the germline V gene, CDR1 is SGHTA and CDR2 is FQGNSA. CDR3 length equals 16 residues. V lost 5 bases and J lost 2; bases outside the gene matches: 8. The CDR3 nucleotides are TGTGCCAGCAGCGCTTCCGGGACTACCAACACCGGGGAGCTGTTTTTT. Residues: CASSASGTTNTGELFF. Full variable domain (remainder filled in from reference TRBV7-2 and TRBJ2-2): GAGVSQSPSNKVTEKGKDVELRCDPISGHTALYWYRQSLGQGLEFLIYFQGNSAPDKSGLPSDRFSAERTGGSVSTLTIQRTQQEDSAVYLCASSASGTTNTGELFFGEGSRLTVL.

This sequence joins TRBV7-2 and TRBJ1-1; D is undetermined. This CDR3 is 14 amino acids long. The germline CDR1 and CDR2 sequences are SGHTA and FQGNSA. V was pared by 5 bases and J by 2 bases, with 12 bases between. The CDR3 reads CASSQAFYNTEAFF. The CDR3 bases are TGTGCCAGCAGCCAGGCCTTCTATAACACTGAAGCTTTCTTT.

This chain's CDR3 is CASSSGGPSYNEQFF. The CDR3 nucleotides are TGTGCCAGCAGTTCCGGAGGACCCTCCTACAATGAGCAGTTCTTC. V usage is TRBV9 and J usage is TRBJ2-1; a possible D gene is TRBD2 (5 bases). CDR3 length equals 15 residues. The V end was cut by 5 bases, the J end by 0 bases, with 12 bases between. CDR1 and CDR2 from the germline V gene are SGDLS and YYNGEE. The entire variable domain, with the rest obtained from reference TRBV9 and TRBJ2-1, is as follows: DSGVTQTPKHLITATGQRVTLRCSPRSGDLSVYWYQQSLDQGLQFLIQYYNGEERAKGNILERFSAQQFPDLHSELNLSSLELGDSALYFCASSSGGPSYNEQFFGPGTRLTVL.

This clone was observed a handful of times. The chain recombines TRBV7-3 with TRBJ2-7; the match to TRBD2 covers 9 bases. The CDR3 is 13 residues long. Trimming took 5 bases from V and 5 from J; bases not matched to a gene: 4. The germline V gene encodes CDR1 SGHTA and CDR2 FQGTGA. In nucleotides, the CDR3 is TGTGCCAGCAGCCGGGGACTAGCTGACGAGCAGTACTTC. This sequence encodes CASSRGLADEQYF.

This chain links TRBV5-1 with TRBJ2-7; TRBD1 matches at 9 bases. J gave up 0 bases and V 4 bases, and 5 bases lay outside the gene matches. CDR3 size: 15 residues. Germline V lookup: CDR1 SGHRS, CDR2 YFSETQ. The CDR3 sequence is CASSHRDRASYEQYF. The CDR3 DNA is TGCGCCAGCAGCCACCGGGACAGGGCCTCCTACGAGCAGTACTTC.

The chain has TRBV10-2 and TRBJ2-5; 10 bases fit TRBD1. V lost 6 bases to trimming and J lost 0 bases; unmatched junction nucleotides: 1. This CDR3 is 14 amino acids long. Germline CDR1 reads WSHSY; CDR2 reads SAAADI. CDR3 sequence (DNA): TGCGCCAGCAGGGGACAGGGGAACCAAGAGACCCAGTACTTC. Its translation is CASRGQGNQETQYF.

The chain has TRBV11-3 and TRBJ1-2, with D possibly TRBD1 on 5 matching bases. Trimming left V 5 bases short and J 1 base short, with 23 bases between. This CDR3 spans 18 amino acids. The germline gives CDR1 SGHNT, CDR2 YENEEA. CDR3 in DNA: TGTGCCAGCAGCCTACCCGGCAGGGTGTGTAGCTTTAACTATGGCTACACCTTC. The encoded protein is CASSLPGRVCSFNYGYTF.

The chain links TRBV2 to TRBJ1-5; possibly TRBD1 for D (6 bases). The CDR3 consists of 14 residues. Germline CDR1 is SNHLY and CDR2 is FYNNEI. V was trimmed by 2 bases and J by 7 bases, leaving 12 bases between them. The CDR3 is CASSESAGAQPQHF. The CDR3 coding sequence is TGTGCCAGCAGTGAAAGCGCAGGGGCGCAGCCCCAGCATTTT.

The chain combines TRBV5-1 with TRBJ2-6, with D perhaps matching TRBD1 (6 bases). Germline lookup yields CDR1 SGHRS and CDR2 YFSETQ. The CDR3 is 15 amino acids. The ends were cut back, 4 bases at V and 2 bases at J, with 10 bases in the middle. CDR3 nucleotides: TGCGCCAGCAGCCTTCAGGGGACTGGGGCCAACGTCCTGACTTTC. Translation: CASSLQGTGANVLTF.

Concerning this clone itself: Within the sample, other DNA sequences also encode this same CDR3. J is TRBJ1-2 and V is TRBV4-1; the match to TRBD1 covers 8 bases. This CDR3 contains 14 residues. Germline V CDR1 and CDR2: MGHRA, YSYEKL. The V and J ends lost 4 bases and 1 base, in that order; junction bases with no gene match: 2. In DNA form, the CDR3 reads TGCGCCAGCAGCCGAGACAGGGGTAACTATGGCTACACCTTC. This translates into CASSRDRGNYGYTF.

This clone was recorded a few times. Different DNA sequences within this sample yield the same CDR3. DNA of the CDR3: TGTGCCAGCAGCCCGACAGGAGATTATGGCTACACCTTC. Amino acids: CASSPTGDYGYTF. This rearrangement joins TRBV6-6 to TRBJ1-2; D perhaps matches TRBD1 (6 bases). Per the germline V gene, CDR1 is MNHNY and CDR2 is SVGAGI (reference sequence). The CDR3 consists of 13 residues. Deletions cut 6 bases from V and 5 bases from J, with 13 bases between.

The chain carries TRBV5-4 and TRBJ2-5; 13 nucleotides line up with TRBD2. The assigned J gene may be wrong: the sequence end matches TRBJ2-7 better. The length of the CDR3 is 15 residues. From germline, CDR1 is SGHNT and CDR2 YYREEE (reference sequence). The CDR3, as DNA: TGTGCCAGCAGCTTGGGGACTAGCGGGAGTTACGAGCAGTACTTC. Residues: CASSLGTSGSYEQYF.

The chain uses TRBV27 and TRBJ1-5; D gene uncertain. Germline-derived CDR1 and CDR2 are MNHEY and SMNVEV (reference sequence). V gave up 6 bases and J gave up 4 bases, with 13 bases separating them. The CDR3 has 14 amino acids. The chain's CDR3 is CASRGLDQNQPQHF. CDR3 coding DNA: TGTGCCAGCAGGGGCTTGGATCAGAATCAGCCCCAGCATTTT.

On this clone itself: This CDR3 is also generated by other DNA sequences in the sample. The CDR3 DNA reads TGTGCCAGCTCACCTCAAGCGGGAGGCCCCTCCGGGGAGCTGTTTTTT. Its protein is CASSPQAGGPSGELFF. This rearrangement joins TRBV18 to TRBJ2-2, with 9 positions matching TRBD2. With V trimmed by 3 bases and J by 6 bases, 8 bases remained unmatched. This CDR3 has 16 residues. CDR1 is KGHSH and CDR2 is LQKENI in the germline V gene.

This clone showed up just a few times. CDR3 amino acids: CASSSHLWGYTF. The CDR3 DNA sequence: TGTGCCAGCAGCTCCCATCTTTGGGGCTACACCTTC. The genes are TRBV5-4 and TRBJ1-2; D ambiguous. Looked up from germline, CDR1 is SGHNT and CDR2 is YYREEE (reference sequence). This CDR3 has 12 amino acids. V was shortened by 3 bases and J by 8 bases, with 11 bases between the two germline ends.

The rearrangement links TRBV16 to TRBJ2-3, with D unclear. This CDR3 has 13 amino acids. Germline lookup yields CDR1 KGHSY and CDR2 FQNENV. Trimming pared 4 bases from V and 1 base from J, leaving 6 bases between. The CDR3 coding sequence is TGTGCCAGCAGCCTTCTAGGCACAGATACGCAGTATTTT. Translating it yields CASSLLGTDTQYF.

This clone was seen more than once but under ten times. The chain combines TRBV28 with TRBJ1-4; 8 bases fit TRBD1. Germline V gives CDR1 MDHEN, CDR2 SYDVKM. The CDR3 is made up of 16 amino acids. With 8 bases clipped from V and 4 bases from J, the junction kept 12 bases outside the gene matches. In DNA, the CDR3 is TGTGCCAGCCTTGCTCTCAGGGGGCGGCGTAATGAAAAACTGTTTTTT. Its translation: CASLALRGRRNEKLFF.

The rearrangement links TRBV5-4 to TRBJ2-3; TRBD2 might be the D (5 bases). The CDR3 has 14 amino acids. The V end lost 1 base, the J end lost 6 bases, and 12 bases lay between the germline ends. Germline CDR1 and CDR2: SGHNT and YYREEE (reference sequence). In DNA, the CDR3 is TGTGCCAGCAGCTTGTACCACGGGGTGGATACGCAGTATTTT. Its protein is CASSLYHGVDTQYF.

The chain has TRBV11-2 and TRBJ2-5; 7 bases are a match to TRBD2. Germline CDR1 is SGHAT and CDR2 is FQNNGV. The ends lost 4 bases at V and 2 bases at J; junction bases unmatched: 4. The CDR3 length is 14 residues. The CDR3 sequence: CASSSRGDQETQYF. The CDR3 coding sequence is TGTGCCAGCAGCTCCCGGGGGGATCAAGAGACCCAGTACTTC.